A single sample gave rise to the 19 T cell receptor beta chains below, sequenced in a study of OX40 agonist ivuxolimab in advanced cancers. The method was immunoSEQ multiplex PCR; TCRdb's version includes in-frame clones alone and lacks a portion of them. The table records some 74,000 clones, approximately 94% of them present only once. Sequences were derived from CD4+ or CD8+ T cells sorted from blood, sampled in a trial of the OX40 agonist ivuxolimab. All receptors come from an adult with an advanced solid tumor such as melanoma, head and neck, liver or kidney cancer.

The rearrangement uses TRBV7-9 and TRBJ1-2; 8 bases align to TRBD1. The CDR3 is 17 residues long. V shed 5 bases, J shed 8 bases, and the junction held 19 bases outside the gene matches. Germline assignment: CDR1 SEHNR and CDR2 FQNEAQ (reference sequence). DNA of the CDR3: TGTGCCAGCAGCCCCGGGACAGGCCCAGGGATCTATGGGGGCTACACCTTC. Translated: CASSPGTGPGIYGGYTF.

The CDR3 protein is CASSTGQAYGYTF. The CDR3 bases are TGTGCCAGCAGCACGGGACAGGCGTATGGCTACACCTTC. This chain joins TRBV7-8 and TRBJ1-2; 8 nucleotides line up with TRBD1. This CDR3 has 13 residues. Germline V gene lookup returns CDR1 SGHVS and CDR2 FQNEAQ. V shed 5 bases and J 5 bases; nucleotides not matched to a gene: 4.

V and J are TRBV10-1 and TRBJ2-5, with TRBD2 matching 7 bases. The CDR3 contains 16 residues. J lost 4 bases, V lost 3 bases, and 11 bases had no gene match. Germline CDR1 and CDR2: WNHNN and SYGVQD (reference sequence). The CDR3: CASSETSAVLLETQYF. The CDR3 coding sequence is TGCGCCAGCAGTGAAACTAGCGCAGTCTTATTAGAGACCCAGTACTTC.

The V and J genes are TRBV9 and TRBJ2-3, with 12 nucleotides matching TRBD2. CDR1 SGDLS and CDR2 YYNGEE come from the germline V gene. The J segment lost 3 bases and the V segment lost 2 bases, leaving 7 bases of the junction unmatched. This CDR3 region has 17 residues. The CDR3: CASSVFLAGGPTDTQYF. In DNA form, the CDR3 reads TGTGCCAGCAGCGTCTTCCTAGCGGGAGGGCCGACAGATACGCAGTATTTT.

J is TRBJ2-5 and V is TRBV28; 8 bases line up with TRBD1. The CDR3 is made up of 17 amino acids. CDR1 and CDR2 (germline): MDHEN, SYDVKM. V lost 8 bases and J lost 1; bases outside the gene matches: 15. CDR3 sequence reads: CASAGVQQGVLQETQYF. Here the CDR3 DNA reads TGTGCCAGCGCAGGGGTACAACAGGGGGTCCTCCAAGAGACCCAGTACTTC. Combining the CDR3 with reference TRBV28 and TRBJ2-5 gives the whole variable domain DVKVTQSSRYLVKRTGEKVFLECVQDMDHENMFWYRQDPGLGLRLIYFSYDVKMKEKGDIPEGYSVSREKKERFSLILESASTNQTSMYLCASAGVQQGVLQETQYFGPGTRLLVL.

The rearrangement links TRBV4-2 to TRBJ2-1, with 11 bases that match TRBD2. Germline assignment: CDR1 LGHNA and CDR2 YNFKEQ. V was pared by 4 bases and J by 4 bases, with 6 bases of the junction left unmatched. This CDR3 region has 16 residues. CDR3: CASSPTGTSGYNEQFF. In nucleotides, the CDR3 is TGTGCCAGCAGCCCCACCGGGACTAGCGGATACAATGAGCAGTTCTTC.

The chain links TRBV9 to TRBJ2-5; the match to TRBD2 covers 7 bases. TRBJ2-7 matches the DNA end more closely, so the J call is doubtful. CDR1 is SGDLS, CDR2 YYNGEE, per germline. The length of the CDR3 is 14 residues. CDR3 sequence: CASSRTGGNYEQYF. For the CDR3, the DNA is TGTGCCAGCAGCCGGACGGGGGGAAACTACGAGCAGTACTTC.

CDR3 coding DNA: TGTGCCAGCAGTTTATCAATGACACAGGGCCTCTTCTATGGCTACACCTTC. Protein sequence: CASSLSMTQGLFYGYTF. The chain carries TRBV27 and TRBJ1-2; possibly TRBD1 for D (6 bases). Germline assignment: CDR1 MNHEY and CDR2 SMNVEV (reference sequence). Trimming shortened V by 0 bases and J by 4 bases, and 18 bases separated the two germline ends. This CDR3 comprises 17 residues.

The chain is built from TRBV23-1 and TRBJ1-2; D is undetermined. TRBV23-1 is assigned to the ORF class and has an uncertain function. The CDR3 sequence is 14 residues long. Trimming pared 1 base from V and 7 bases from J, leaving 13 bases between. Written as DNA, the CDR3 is TGCGCCAGCAGTCAATTTCCCACCGCTCTTGGCTACACCTTC. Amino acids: CASSQFPTALGYTF.

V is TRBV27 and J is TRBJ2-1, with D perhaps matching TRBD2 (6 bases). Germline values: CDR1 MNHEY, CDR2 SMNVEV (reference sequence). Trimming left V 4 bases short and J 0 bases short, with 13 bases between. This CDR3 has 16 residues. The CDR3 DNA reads TGTGCCAGCAGTTGGGGCGACGGGAGCTCCTACAATGAGCAGTTCTTC. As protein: CASSWGDGSSYNEQFF.

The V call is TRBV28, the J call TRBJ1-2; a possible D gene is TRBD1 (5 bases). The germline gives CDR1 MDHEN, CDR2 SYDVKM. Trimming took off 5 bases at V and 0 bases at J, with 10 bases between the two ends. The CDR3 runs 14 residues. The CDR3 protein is CASSGTVANYGYTF. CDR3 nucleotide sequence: TGTGCCAGCAGTGGGACGGTTGCTAACTATGGCTACACCTTC.

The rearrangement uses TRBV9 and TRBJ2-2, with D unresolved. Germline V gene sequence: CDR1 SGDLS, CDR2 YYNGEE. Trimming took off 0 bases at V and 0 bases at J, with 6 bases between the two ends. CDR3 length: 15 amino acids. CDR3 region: CASSVGTTNTGELFF. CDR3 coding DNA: TGTGCCAGCAGCGTAGGGACCACGAACACCGGGGAGCTGTTTTTT.

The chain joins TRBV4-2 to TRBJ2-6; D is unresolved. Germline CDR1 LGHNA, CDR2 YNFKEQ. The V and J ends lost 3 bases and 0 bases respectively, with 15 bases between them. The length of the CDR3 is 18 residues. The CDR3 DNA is TGTGCCAGCAGCCACTTGTCGGCAGCCCGCTCTGGGGCCAACGTCCTGACTTTC. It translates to CASSHLSAARSGANVLTF.

The CDR3 bases are TGTGCCAGCAGCGCGGGACAGGGTTTAGGGTATGGCTACACCTTC. Its protein is CASSAGQGLGYGYTF. The chain recombines TRBV9 with TRBJ1-2, with 9 bases matching TRBD1. This CDR3 is 15 amino acids long. J was trimmed by 5 bases and V by 3 bases; bases with no gene match: 8. The germline gives CDR1 SGDLS, CDR2 YYNGEE.

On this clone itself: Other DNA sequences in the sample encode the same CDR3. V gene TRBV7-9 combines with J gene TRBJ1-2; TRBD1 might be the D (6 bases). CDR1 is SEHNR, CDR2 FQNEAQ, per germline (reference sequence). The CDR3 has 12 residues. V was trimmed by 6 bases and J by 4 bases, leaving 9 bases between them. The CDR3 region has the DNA TGTGCCAGCAGTCTAGGGGGCTATGGCTACACCTTC. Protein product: CASSLGGYGYTF.

The CDR3 nucleotides are TGTGCCAGCAGCCGGACAGAGAGCTCCTACAATGAGCAGTTCTTC. Protein sequence: CASSRTESSYNEQFF. V and J are TRBV7-7 and TRBJ2-1, with D tentatively TRBD1 (6 bases). The CDR3 consists of 15 residues. Trimming stripped 5 bases from V and 0 bases from J, with 11 bases between. Germline V gives CDR1 SSHAT, CDR2 FNYEAQ (reference sequence).

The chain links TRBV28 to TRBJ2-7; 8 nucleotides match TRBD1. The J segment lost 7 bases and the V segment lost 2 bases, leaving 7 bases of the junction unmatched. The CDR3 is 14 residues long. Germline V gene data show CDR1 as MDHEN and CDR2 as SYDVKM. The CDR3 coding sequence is TGTGCCAGCAGTTTACCAGGGGGCGGAGGAGAGCAGTACTTC. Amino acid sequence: CASSLPGGGGEQYF. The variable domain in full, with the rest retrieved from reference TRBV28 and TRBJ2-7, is DVKVTQSSRYLVKRTGEKVFLECVQDMDHENMFWYRQDPGLGLRLIYFSYDVKMKEKGDIPEGYSVSREKKERFSLILESASTNQTSMYLCASSLPGGGGEQYFGPGTRLTVT.

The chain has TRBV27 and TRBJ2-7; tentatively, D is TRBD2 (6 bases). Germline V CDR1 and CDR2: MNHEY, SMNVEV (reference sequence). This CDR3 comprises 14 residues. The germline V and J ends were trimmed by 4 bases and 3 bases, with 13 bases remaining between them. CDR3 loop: CASSSRTNHYEQYF. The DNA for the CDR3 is TGTGCCAGCAGTTCCCGGACTAATCACTACGAGCAGTACTTC.

The CDR3 bases are TGTGCCAGCAGTCTCCAGGGGCCCTATGGCTACACCTTC. It yields the protein CASSLQGPYGYTF. This chain links TRBV28 with TRBJ1-2; a weak D match, TRBD1 (6 bases). Trimming cost V 5 bases and J 4 bases, with 11 bases left between them. There are 13 residues in the CDR3. CDR1 is MDHEN, CDR2 SYDVKM, per germline.